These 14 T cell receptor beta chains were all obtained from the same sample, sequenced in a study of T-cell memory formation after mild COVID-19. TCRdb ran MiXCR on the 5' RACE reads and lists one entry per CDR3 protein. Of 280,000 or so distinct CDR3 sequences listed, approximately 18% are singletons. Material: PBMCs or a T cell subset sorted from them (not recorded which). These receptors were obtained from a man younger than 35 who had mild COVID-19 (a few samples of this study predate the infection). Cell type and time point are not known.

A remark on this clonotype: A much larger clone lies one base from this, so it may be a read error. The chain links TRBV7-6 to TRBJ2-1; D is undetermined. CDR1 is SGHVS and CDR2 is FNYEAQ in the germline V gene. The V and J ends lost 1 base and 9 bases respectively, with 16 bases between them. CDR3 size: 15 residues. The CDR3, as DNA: TGTGCCAGCAGCTTAGACGCCGCGAGCCGGCTTGAGCAGTTCTTC. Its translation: CASSLDAASRLEQFF. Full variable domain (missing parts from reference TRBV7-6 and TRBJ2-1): GAGVSQSPRYKVTKRGQDVALRCDPISGHVSLYWYRQALGQGPEFLTYFNYEAQQDKSGLPNDRFSAERPEGSISTLTIQRTEQRDSAMYRCASSLDAASRLEQFFGPGTRLTVL.

The CDR3 DNA reads TGTGCCAGCAGTACCCGCCGGGACGGACTCACAGATACGCAGTATTTT. This encodes CASSTRRDGLTDTQYF. This chain joins TRBV12-3 or TRBV12-4 and TRBJ2-3, with D perhaps assigned TRBD1 or TRBD2 (5 bases each). Trimming removed 5 bases from V and 2 bases from J, with 17 bases in between. The CDR3 loop spans 16 amino acids.

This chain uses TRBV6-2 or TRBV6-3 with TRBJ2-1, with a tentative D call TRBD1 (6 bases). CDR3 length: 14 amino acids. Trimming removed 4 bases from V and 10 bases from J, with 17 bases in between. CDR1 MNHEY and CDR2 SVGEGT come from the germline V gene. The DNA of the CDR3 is TGTGCCAGCAGTTCCCCAACACAGGGTAACGAGCAGTTCTTC. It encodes CASSSPTQGNEQFF.

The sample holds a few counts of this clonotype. DNA for the CDR3: TGTGCCAGCAGCCCTACAAGACAGGGCCTTGGAGAGACCCAGTACTTC. It yields the protein CASSPTRQGLGETQYF. The V gene is TRBV7-9, the J gene TRBJ2-5, with 7 bases identical to TRBD1. V dropped 5 bases and J dropped 4; count of bases not matched to a gene: 13. The CDR3 loop spans 16 amino acids. Per germline, CDR1 SEHNR and CDR2 FQNEAQ (reference sequence).

CDR3 amino acids: CASSRGGTLAKNIQYF. CDR3 DNA: TGTGCCAGCAGTAGGGGGGGGACCCTAGCCAAAAACATTCAGTACTTC. V and J are TRBV28 and TRBJ2-4; D perhaps matches TRBD2 (7 bases). Trimming cost V 5 bases and J 0 bases, with 14 bases left between them. This CDR3 is 16 amino acids long. Germline-derived CDR1 and CDR2 are MDHEN and SYDVKM.

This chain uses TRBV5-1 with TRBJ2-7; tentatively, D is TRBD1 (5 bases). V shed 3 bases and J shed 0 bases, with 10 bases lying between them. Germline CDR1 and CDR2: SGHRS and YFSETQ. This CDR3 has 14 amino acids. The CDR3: CASSSPTDSYEQYF. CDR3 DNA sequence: TGCGCCAGCAGCTCCCCGACAGACTCCTACGAGCAGTACTTC.

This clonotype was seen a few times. CDR3 DNA sequence: TGTGCCAGCAGAACGCCTACCCTCGGGGGGGTCCAGTACTTC. It codes for CASRTPTLGGVQYF. J is TRBJ2-5 and V is TRBV7-2; the match to TRBD2 covers 8 bases. Germline-derived CDR1 and CDR2 are SGHTA and FQGNSA. V trimming: 6 bases; J trimming: 10 bases; junction bases outside the gene matches: 13. This CDR3 is 14 amino acids long. Variable domain in full (rest from reference TRBV7-2 and TRBJ2-5): GAGVSQSPSNKVTEKGKDVELRCDPISGHTALYWYRQSLGQGLEFLIYFQGNSAPDKSGLPSDRFSAERTGGSVSTLTIQRTQQEDSAVYLCASRTPTLGGVQYFGPGTRLLVL.

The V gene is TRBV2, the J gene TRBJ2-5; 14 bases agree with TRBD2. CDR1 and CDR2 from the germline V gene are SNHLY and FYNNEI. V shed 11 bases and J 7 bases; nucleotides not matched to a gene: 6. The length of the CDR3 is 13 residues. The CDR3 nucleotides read TGTGCCGGTGGACTAGCGGGGGGAGGGACCCAGTACTTC. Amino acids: CAGGLAGGGTQYF.

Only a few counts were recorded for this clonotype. CDR3 residues: CASSLLGGGNNEQFF. CDR3 in DNA: TGTGCCAGCAGCCTGCTGGGCGGGGGGAACAATGAGCAGTTCTTC. The chain couples TRBV7-9 to TRBJ2-1; 8 nucleotides match TRBD2. Losses at the gene ends were 5 bases for V and 5 bases for J; bases not matched to a gene: 8. CDR1 and CDR2 from the germline V gene are SEHNR and FQNEAQ (reference sequence). This CDR3 region has 15 residues.

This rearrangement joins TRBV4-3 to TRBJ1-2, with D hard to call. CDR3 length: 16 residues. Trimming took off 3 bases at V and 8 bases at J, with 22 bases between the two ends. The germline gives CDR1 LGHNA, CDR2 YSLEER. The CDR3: CASSHTPTGEMGGYTF. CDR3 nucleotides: TGCGCCAGCAGCCATACTCCAACCGGGGAAATGGGGGGCTACACCTTC.

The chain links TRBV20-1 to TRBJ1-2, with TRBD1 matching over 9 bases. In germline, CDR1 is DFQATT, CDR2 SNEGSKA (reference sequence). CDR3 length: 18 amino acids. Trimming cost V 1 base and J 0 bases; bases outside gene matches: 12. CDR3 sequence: CSARGSGTGISTNYGYTF. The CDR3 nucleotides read TGCAGTGCTAGAGGTTCCGGGACAGGGATTTCCACTAACTATGGCTACACCTTC.

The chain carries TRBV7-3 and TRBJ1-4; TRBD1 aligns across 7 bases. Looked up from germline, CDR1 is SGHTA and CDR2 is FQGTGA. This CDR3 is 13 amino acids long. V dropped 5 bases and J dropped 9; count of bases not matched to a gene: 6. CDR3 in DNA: TGTGCCAGCAGCGACAGGGAGGAGAAAAAACTGTTTTTT. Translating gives CASSDREEKKLFF.

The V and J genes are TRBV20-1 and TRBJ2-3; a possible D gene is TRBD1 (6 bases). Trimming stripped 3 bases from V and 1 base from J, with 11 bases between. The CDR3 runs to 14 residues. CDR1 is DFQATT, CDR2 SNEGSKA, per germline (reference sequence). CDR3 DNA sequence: TGCAGTGCTAGTAAGGGGGTTCGCACAGATACGCAGTATTTT. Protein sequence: CSASKGVRTDTQYF.

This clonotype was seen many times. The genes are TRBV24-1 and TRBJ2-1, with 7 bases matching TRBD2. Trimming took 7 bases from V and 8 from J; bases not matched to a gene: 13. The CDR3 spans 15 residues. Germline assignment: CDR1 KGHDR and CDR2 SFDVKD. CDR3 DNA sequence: TGTGCCACCAGCGAGCGGGGCAACCCCGGCGATGAGCAGTTCTTC. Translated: CATSERGNPGDEQFF.